The 30 T cell receptor beta chains below were found in one sample sequenced in a study of graft-versus-host responses after intestinal transplantation (dated by TCRdb to 2020 to 2022). The time point label of this sample denotes: cells obtained before transplantation from donor or recipient. Library method: the immunoSEQ multiplex PCR assay. In its TCRdb copy, this immuneACCESS table keeps in-frame sequences only and misses some clones. Where compared with another copy, unresolved V genes explain less than half of these, and the others have no known cause. The sample includes about 88,000 clones, with around 93% observed a single time. The top ten hold about 0.38% of the sample. For these receptors, no antigen is known. The sample here was unstimulated CD4+ T cells sorted from spleen or lymph node cells, taken before transplant. Every receptor here comes from a human donor who was the organ donor for an intestinal transplant.

The chain uses TRBV7-9 and TRBJ1-2, with D possibly matching TRBD1 (6 bases). This CDR3 is 13 amino acids long. V was pared by 5 bases and J by 8 bases, with 15 bases between. Germline CDR1 reads SEHNR; CDR2 reads FQNEAQ (reference sequence). The CDR3 nucleotides read TGTGCCAGCAGCCCACCTGGCCAGGGGGGCTACACCTTC. Translating it yields CASSPPGQGGYTF.

The V and J genes are TRBV7-9 and TRBJ2-7; TRBD1 agrees at 9 bases. V was clipped by 2 bases and J by 5 bases; unmatched bases: 7. The CDR3 covers 15 residues. Per the germline V gene, CDR1 is SEHNR and CDR2 is FQNEAQ (reference sequence). This CDR3 reads CASSLKGTGHHEQYF. CDR3 coding DNA: TGTGCCAGCAGCTTAAAGGGGACAGGGCACCACGAGCAGTACTTC.

This clone has more than one count but fewer than ten. The CDR3 DNA sequence: TGTGCCAGCAGCTCCCTTGGAGGGACAGGGAATGAAAAACTGTTTTTT. This gives the protein CASSSLGGTGNEKLFF. The chain is built from TRBV7-9 and TRBJ1-4; 9 bases map to TRBD1. With 4 bases clipped from V and 5 bases from J, the junction kept 8 bases outside the gene matches. The CDR3 contains 16 residues. From germline, CDR1 is SEHNR and CDR2 FQNEAQ (reference sequence).

V is TRBV6-4 and J is TRBJ2-7; a possible D gene is TRBD2 (5 bases). The germline CDR1 and CDR2 sequences are MRHNA and SNTAGT. Trimming removed 6 bases at V and 2 bases at J, with 11 bases between. This CDR3 region has 13 residues. The CDR3 sequence: CASRTGLTYEQYF. In nucleotides, the CDR3 is TGTGCCAGCAGAACCGGACTGACCTACGAGCAGTACTTC.

The chain employs TRBV6-5 and TRBJ1-3, with D possibly being TRBD1 (6 bases). V lost 6 bases to trimming and J lost 0 bases, with 9 bases between them. This CDR3 is built from 14 residues. Germline CDR1 MNHEY, CDR2 SVGAGI. CDR3 in DNA: TGTGCCAGCAGAGACAGGAGCTCTGGAAACACCATATATTTT. Translating it yields CASRDRSSGNTIYF.

The rearrangement links TRBV28 to TRBJ2-2, with D possibly being TRBD2 (6 bases). This CDR3 contains 17 residues. V dropped 7 bases and J dropped 2 bases, with 20 bases sitting between them. CDR1 is MDHEN, CDR2 SYDVKM, per germline. CDR3 region: CASITTPGRSNTGELFF. As DNA, the CDR3 is TGTGCCAGCATCACCACCCCCGGGAGATCCAACACCGGGGAGCTGTTTTTT.

This clone was counted only a few times. This sequence joins TRBV5-1 and TRBJ2-2; D may be TRBD1 (5 bases). The V end was cut by 7 bases, the J end by 8 bases, with 18 bases between. Germline loops: CDR1 SGHRS, CDR2 YFSETQ. CDR3 length: 14 amino acids. CDR3 residues: CASRTVGAGGELFF. The DNA for the CDR3 is TGCGCCAGCCGGACCGTCGGAGCAGGGGGGGAGCTGTTTTTT.

The chain couples TRBV10-3 to TRBJ2-1; 14 bases are a match to TRBD2. V was pared by 6 bases and J by 4 bases, with 5 bases of the junction left unmatched. The germline V gene encodes CDR1 ENHRY and CDR2 SYGVKD. The length of the CDR3 is 16 residues. For the CDR3, the DNA is TGTGCCATCAGCAGCGGGACTAGCGGGAGTTACAATGAGCAGTTCTTC. Translating it yields CAISSGTSGSYNEQFF.

A single count supports this clone. This rearrangement joins TRBV15 to TRBJ2-1; maybe TRBD1 (6 bases). The CDR3 extends over 16 amino acids. V lost 4 bases and J 1 base, leaving 14 bases between the germline ends. Germline V lookup: CDR1 LNHNV, CDR2 YYDKDF (reference sequence). CDR3 region: CATSIHRDPSYNEQFF. The CDR3 region has the DNA TGTGCCACCAGCATTCACAGGGACCCTTCCTACAATGAGCAGTTCTTC.

The rearrangement joins TRBV25-1 to TRBJ1-1, with D unclear. V lost 2 bases to trimming and J lost 4 bases, with 11 bases between them. Germline V lookup: CDR1 MGHDK, CDR2 SYGVNS. This CDR3 is built from 14 residues. CDR3 region: CASSERVSSTEAFF. The CDR3 nucleotides are TGTGCCAGCAGTGAACGGGTCAGCTCCACTGAAGCTTTCTTT.

This chain connects TRBV30 to TRBJ1-2; D remains ambiguous. This CDR3 comprises 15 residues. The V end lost 0 bases, the J end lost 8 bases, and 19 bases lay between the germline ends. CDR1 is GTSNPN, CDR2 SVGIG, per germline (reference sequence). As DNA, the CDR3 is TGTGCCTGGAGTGTAAAACAGTTCGAACAGTCCGGCTACACCTTC. This codes for CAWSVKQFEQSGYTF. Variable domain in full (rest from reference TRBV30 and TRBJ1-2): SQTIHQWPATLVQPVGSPLSLECTVEGTSNPNLYWYRQAAGRGLQLLFYSVGIGQISSEVPQNLSASRPQDRQFILSSKKLLLSDSGFYLCAWSVKQFEQSGYTFGSGTRLTVV.

The V call is TRBV11-2, the J call TRBJ2-3, with 11 bases matching TRBD2. The V gene end was trimmed by 4 bases and the J gene end by 6 bases; junction bases not matched to a gene: 6. Germline V CDR1 and CDR2: SGHAT, FQNNGV. The CDR3 has 15 amino acids. CDR3 DNA: TGTGCCAGCAGCTATAGCGGGGGGGCCCGGGATACGCAGTATTTT. Translated, it gives CASSYSGGARDTQYF.

The rearrangement uses TRBV10-3 and TRBJ2-4; D not resolved. Trimming stripped 2 bases from V and 10 bases from J, with 9 bases between. There are 12 residues in the CDR3. Germline lookup yields CDR1 ENHRY and CDR2 SYGVKD. As DNA, the CDR3 is TGTGCCATCAGTGAGCCCTCCACTATTCAGTACTTC. As protein: CAISEPSTIQYF.

The chain recombines TRBV5-1 with TRBJ1-1; D is uncertain. The V gene lost 2 bases and the J gene lost 10 bases, with 18 bases spanning the gap. Per the germline V gene, CDR1 is SGHRS and CDR2 is YFSETQ. This CDR3 has 14 residues. CDR3 in DNA: TGCGCCAGCAGCTTTGACACAAACACCGGAGGAGCTTTCTTT. Translation: CASSFDTNTGGAFF.

The chain carries TRBV7-3 and TRBJ2-1, with TRBD2 matching over 15 bases. Germline V gene data show CDR1 as SGHTA and CDR2 as FQGTGA. Losses at the gene ends were 5 bases for V and 10 bases for J; bases not matched to a gene: 18. The CDR3 consists of 19 residues. The DNA of the CDR3 is TGTGCCAGCAGCCCCTCGGGACTAGCGGGGGGCCGCGACTCTCGAGAGCAGTTCTTC. Its protein product is CASSPSGLAGGRDSREQFF.

V usage is TRBV7-8 and J usage is TRBJ2-2; 9 positions match TRBD1. J lost 5 bases, V lost 3 bases, and 7 bases had no gene match. CDR1 and CDR2 (germline): SGHVS, FQNEAQ. The CDR3 has 16 amino acids. The DNA of the CDR3 is TGTGCCAGCAGCTTGGGACAGGGTGAATATACCGGGGAGCTGTTTTTT. It yields the protein CASSLGQGEYTGELFF.

This clone appeared once. This chain connects TRBV6-6 to TRBJ1-1; D might be TRBD1 (6 bases). Germline CDR1 MNHNY, CDR2 SVGAGI (reference sequence). The CDR3 loop spans 12 amino acids. V was pared by 5 bases and J by 8 bases, with 12 bases between. Written as DNA, the CDR3 is TGTGCCAGCAGTCGGGGGGCGGGGGAAGCTTTCTTT. This encodes CASSRGAGEAFF.

V gene TRBV19 combines with J gene TRBJ2-7; TRBD2 matches 7 bases. The ends lost 2 bases at V and 4 bases at J; junction bases unmatched: 2. The germline V gene encodes CDR1 LNHDA and CDR2 SQIVND (reference sequence). The CDR3 is 13 amino acids. The CDR3 DNA is TGTGCCAGTAGTATATCGCGGGGGTACGAGCAGTACTTC. It is translated as CASSISRGYEQYF.

The chain links TRBV7-3 to TRBJ1-6; no reliable D call. The CDR3 is 14 residues long. CDR1 is SGHTA and CDR2 is FQGTGA in the germline V gene. Trimming removed 4 bases from V and 9 bases from J, with 13 bases in between. This CDR3 reads CASSSPTRGSPLHF. The CDR3 DNA reads as TGTGCCAGCAGCTCCCCTACGCGCGGTTCACCCCTCCACTTT.

This clone is a singleton in its sample. The chain couples TRBV28 to TRBJ2-7; a possible D gene is TRBD1 (5 bases). The CDR3 totals 12 residues. Trimming left V 6 bases short and J 2 bases short, with 8 bases between. From germline, CDR1 is MDHEN and CDR2 SYDVKM. The CDR3 nucleotides are TGTGCCAGCAGCCCACAGGCCTACGAGCAGTACTTC. Its translation: CASSPQAYEQYF.

The CDR3 protein is CASSEVQGKGYTF. The CDR3 DNA follows: TGTGCCAGCAGTGAAGTACAGGGGAAGGGCTACACCTTC. The chain couples TRBV6-1 to TRBJ1-2; 7 bases are shared with TRBD1. J lost 8 bases, V lost 1 base, and 4 bases had no gene match. This CDR3 has 13 amino acids. Per the germline V gene, CDR1 is MNHNS and CDR2 is SASEGT.

This clone was seen just once. This chain connects TRBV19 to TRBJ2-2; 7 bases line up with TRBD1. CDR1 is LNHDA, CDR2 SQIVND, per germline (reference sequence). The CDR3 loop spans 15 amino acids. Trimming at V came to 10 bases and at J to 5 bases, leaving 13 bases not matched to a gene. As DNA, the CDR3 is TGTGCCACGGGCCAGGGGACAGCGATAACCGGGGAGCTGTTTTTT. It codes for CATGQGTAITGELFF.

J is TRBJ1-4 and V is TRBV6-5; 8 bases are shared with TRBD1. Germline CDR1 MNHEY, CDR2 SVGAGI. CDR3 length equals 14 residues. V was clipped by 5 bases and J by 7 bases; unmatched bases: 6. CDR3 in DNA: TGTGCCAGCAGTGACAGGGGAAGGTTTGAAAAACTGTTTTTT. Amino acid sequence: CASSDRGRFEKLFF.

V gene TRBV7-9 combines with J gene TRBJ2-1, with a possible D match to TRBD2 (6 bases). Trimming removed 1 base from V and 1 base from J, with 8 bases in between. The length of the CDR3 is 15 residues. The germline V gene has CDR1 SEHNR and CDR2 FQNEAQ (reference sequence). For the CDR3, the DNA is TGTGCCAGCAGCTTAGTGGCGGGGTCCTACAATGAGCAGTTCTTC. Protein: CASSLVAGSYNEQFF.

This rearrangement joins TRBV28 to TRBJ1-2; TRBD1 matches at 7 bases. V lost 6 bases and J lost 4; bases outside the gene matches: 8. This CDR3 region has 14 residues. CDR1 is MDHEN, CDR2 SYDVKM, per germline. The CDR3 DNA reads TGTGCCAGCAGCCTGACCGGGACAGCCTATGGCTACACCTTC. This translates into CASSLTGTAYGYTF.

The chain uses TRBV19 and TRBJ2-5; TRBD2 matches 10 bases. This CDR3 is 15 amino acids long. Looked up from germline, CDR1 is LNHDA and CDR2 is SQIVND (reference sequence). The trim removed 4 bases at V and 3 bases at J, leaving 5 bases unmatched. CDR3 sequence (DNA): TGTGCCAGTAGTAAGACTAGCGGGCCGAAAGAGACCCAGTACTTC. Protein product: CASSKTSGPKETQYF.

This chain connects TRBV27 to TRBJ2-1; D ambiguous. The CDR3 runs to 11 residues. V dropped 6 bases and J dropped 4 bases, with 4 bases sitting between them. Germline V gives CDR1 MNHEY, CDR2 SMNVEV (reference sequence). The CDR3 DNA reads as TGTGCCAGCAGCGGGTACAATGAGCAGTTCTTC. Its protein is CASSGYNEQFF.

This rearrangement joins TRBV23-1 to TRBJ1-3; D is unclear. TRBV23-1 is reported as an ORF; its role is uncertain. V gave up 0 bases and J gave up 0 bases, with 21 bases separating them. The CDR3 has 20 residues. CDR3 in DNA: TGCGCCAGCAGTCAATCGTGGGAGGTAGATTCAGTGAACTCTGGAAACACCATATATTTT. This codes for CASSQSWEVDSVNSGNTIYF.

The V gene is TRBV29-1, the J gene TRBJ1-1; TRBD1 might be the D (6 bases). Germline-derived CDR1 and CDR2 are SQVTM and ANQGSEA. This CDR3 has 13 residues. Trimming pared 4 bases from V and 1 base from J, leaving 10 bases between. The CDR3 sequence is CSVGRTANTEAFF. CDR3 nucleotide sequence: TGCAGCGTTGGTAGGACAGCGAACACTGAAGCTTTCTTT. The full variable domain, its missing parts supplied by reference TRBV29-1 and TRBJ1-1, is SAVISQKPSRDICQRGTSLTIQCQVDSQVTMMFWYRQQPGQSLTLIATANQGSEATYESGFVIDKFPISRPNLTFSTLTVSNMSPEDSSIYLCSVGRTANTEAFFGQGTRLTVV.

The chain employs TRBV18 and TRBJ1-3, with 7 bases lining up with TRBD1. The CDR3 is made up of 15 amino acids. Trimming cost V 3 bases and J 4 bases; bases outside gene matches: 6. Germline V gene sequence: CDR1 KGHSH, CDR2 LQKENI. The CDR3 nucleotides are TGTGCCAGCTCACCTTTTTCGGGACAGGGAAACACCATATATTTT. Residues: CASSPFSGQGNTIYF. Full variable domain (missing parts from reference TRBV18 and TRBJ1-3): NAGVMQNPRHLVRRRGQEARLRCSPMKGHSHVYWYRQLPEEGLKFMVYLQKENIIDESGMPKERFSAEFPKEGPSILRIQQVVRGDSAAYFCASSPFSGQGNTIYFGEGSWLTVV.